This T cell receptor beta chain was captured in a study of read filtering for tumor transcriptome and immune sequencing. The ends were cut back, 5 bases at V and 5 bases at J, with 13 bases in the middle. The germline gives CDR1 SGHTA, CDR2 FQGTGA. There are 14 residues in the CDR3. From around 0.4 ug of RNA, a library with molecular barcoded alpha/delta and beta/gamma adaptors was made. Each CDR3 protein is one row after TCRdb ran MiXCR on the reads. There are 130,000 or so distinct CDR3 sequences in the sample; approximately 13% occur only once, and 8% to 9% lies in the top ten. In regard to this clonotype: A much larger clone sits a single nucleotide away, making a read error possible.

The sample comprised a population of CD138-negative cells sorted from bone marrow. The chain couples TRBV7-3 to TRBJ1-5; possible D gene TRBD1, 5 bases. This TCR came from a donor at least 40 years old with multiple myeloma. CDR3: CASSIMGEDQPQHF. The CDR3 DNA follows: TGTGCCAGCAGCATAATGGGGGAGGATCAGCCCCAGCATTTT.